These T cell receptor beta chains were read from a single sample in a study of T-cell memory formation after mild COVID-19. TCRdb called the 5' RACE reads again in MiXCR, with one record for every CDR3 protein. The data show about 270,000 distinct CDR3 sequences, roughly 15% seen once. Sequenced input: PBMCs or a T cell subset sorted from them (not recorded which). These receptors were obtained from a young man who had mild COVID-19 (a few samples of this study predate the infection). Cell type and time point are not known. Both conserved end residues are trimmed from each CDR3. The D gene is left open where the match is weak.

V	J	D	CDR3
TRBV7-8	TRBJ1-2	TRBD1	ASSHRGATGVNYGYT
TRBV29-1	TRBJ2-3	-	SEEALLPDTQY
TRBV11-2	TRBJ2-1	TRBD2	ASRLAGQVNEQF
TRBV12-3/TRBV12-4	TRBJ1-3	-	ASSSYGSGNTIY
TRBV2	TRBJ2-3	-	ASSGTADTQY
TRBV28	TRBJ2-1	TRBD1	ASCSMGGQGAREQF
TRBV20-1	TRBJ2-3	-	SASRISTDTQY
TRBV27	TRBJ2-5	TRBD2	ASSLSGLAGASH
TRBV18	TRBJ2-5	TRBD2	ASSPTQRGGQETQY
TRBV18	TRBJ2-5	TRBD2	ASSLLAGAQETQY
TRBV6-6	TRBJ1-5	-	ASGGHGRDQPQH
TRBV2	TRBJ2-3	TRBD1	ATSRGHASTDTQY
TRBV29-1	TRBJ2-1	TRBD1	SDITGTGSYNEQF
TRBV5-6	TRBJ1-2	-	ASSSYADRGYT
TRBV7-9	TRBJ1-3	-	ASSDSPGNTIY
TRBV11-2	TRBJ2-1	-	ASNLPASRRLNEQF
TRBV7-3	TRBJ2-1	-	ASSLEVGGEQF
TRBV5-5	TRBJ2-2	TRBD1	ASSGTGGSGELF
TRBV9	TRBJ1-1	-	ASSVVGHLNTEAF
TRBV5-1	TRBJ2-3	TRBD2	ASSLTSGPTDTQY
TRBV7-2	TRBJ2-3	TRBD2	ASSYPAGGPLSTDTQY
TRBV5-4	TRBJ1-2	-	ASSFGTDNYGYT
TRBV10-3	TRBJ2-2	TRBD1	ATRTGGAKDTGELF
TRBV5-1	TRBJ2-4	TRBD2	ASSLGPAGGFRIQY
TRBV6-2/TRBV6-3	TRBJ2-1	TRBD2	ASRRTGLAQLGADNEQF
TRBV5-1	TRBJ1-1	-	ASSLGWSNTEAF
TRBV7-2	TRBJ1-2	-	ASSVVYLGYGYT
TRBV12-3/TRBV12-4	TRBJ2-2	-	ASKSGELF
TRBV4-1	TRBJ2-3	TRBD2	ASSQEDLPPLAAPGRDTQY
TRBV12-3/TRBV12-4	TRBJ2-7	-	ASSYSLEQY
TRBV29-1	TRBJ1-2	-	SVLRDGYT
TRBV12-3/TRBV12-4	TRBJ2-5	-	ASSFWESETQY
TRBV4-1	TRBJ2-2	TRBD1	ASSQGTGPGELF
TRBV5-1	TRBJ1-5	-	ASSLDSGNNQPQH
TRBV7-2	TRBJ2-4	-	ASSHDSVRGWAKNIQY
TRBV12-3/TRBV12-4	TRBJ1-5	TRBD1	ASSFDRDQPQH
TRBV5-1	TRBJ1-2	-	ASSPRGLTGYT
TRBV7-6	TRBJ2-2	-	ASSLAIVWGEMDTGELF
TRBV7-9	TRBJ2-1	-	ASSFRSQGEQF
TRBV6-5	TRBJ1-6	-	ASSTGILNSPLH
TRBV5-1	TRBJ2-5	TRBD2	ASSLNPLAGGRETQY
TRBV30	TRBJ2-7	-	AWSDSYEQY
TRBV29-1	TRBJ2-7	-	SAVKVGTDPYEQY
TRBV4-1	TRBJ1-1	-	ASSTQGVIKAEAF
TRBV12-3/TRBV12-4	TRBJ1-1	TRBD1	ASSLRGTGYTEAF
TRBV12-3/TRBV12-4	TRBJ2-1	TRBD2	ASSLVTSEPYNEQF
TRBV19	TRBJ1-5	-	ASGGGVRYQPQH
TRBV6-6	TRBJ2-1	-	ASSSRGQF
TRBV10-2	TRBJ1-1	-	ASSDLQGEAF
TRBV28	TRBJ2-3	-	ASRGQGRGDTQY
TRBV9	TRBJ2-3	-	ASSTMGAGGTDTQY